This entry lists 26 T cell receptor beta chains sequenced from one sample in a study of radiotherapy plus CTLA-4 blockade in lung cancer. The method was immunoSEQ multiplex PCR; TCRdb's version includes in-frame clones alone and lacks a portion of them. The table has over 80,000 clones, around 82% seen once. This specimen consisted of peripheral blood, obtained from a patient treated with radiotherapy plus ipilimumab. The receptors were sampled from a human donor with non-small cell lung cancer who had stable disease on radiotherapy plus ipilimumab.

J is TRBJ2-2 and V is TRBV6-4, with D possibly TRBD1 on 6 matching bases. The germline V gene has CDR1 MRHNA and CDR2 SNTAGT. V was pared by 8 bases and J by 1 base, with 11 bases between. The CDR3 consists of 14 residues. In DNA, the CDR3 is TGTGCCAGCTACTCGACAGGGAACACCGGGGAGCTGTTTTTT. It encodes CASYSTGNTGELFF.

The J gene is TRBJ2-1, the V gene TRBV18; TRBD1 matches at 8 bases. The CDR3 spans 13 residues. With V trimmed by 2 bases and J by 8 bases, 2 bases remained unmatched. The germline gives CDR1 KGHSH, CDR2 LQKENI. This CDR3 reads CASSPGQGDEQFF. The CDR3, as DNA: TGTGCCAGCTCACCAGGACAGGGTGATGAGCAGTTCTTC.

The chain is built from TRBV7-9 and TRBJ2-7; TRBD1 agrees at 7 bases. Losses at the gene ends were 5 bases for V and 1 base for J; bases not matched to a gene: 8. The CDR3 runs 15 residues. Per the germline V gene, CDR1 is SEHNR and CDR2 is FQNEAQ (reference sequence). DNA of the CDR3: TGTGCCAGCAGCGCCGGGACAGAGACTTCCTACGAGCAGTACTTC. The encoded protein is CASSAGTETSYEQYF.

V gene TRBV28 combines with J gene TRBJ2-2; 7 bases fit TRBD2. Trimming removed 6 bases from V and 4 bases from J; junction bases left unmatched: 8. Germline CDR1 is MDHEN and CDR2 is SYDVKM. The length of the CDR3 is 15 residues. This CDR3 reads CASRAPGTTTGELFF. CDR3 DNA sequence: TGTGCCAGCAGAGCCCCCGGGACTACCACCGGGGAGCTGTTTTTT.

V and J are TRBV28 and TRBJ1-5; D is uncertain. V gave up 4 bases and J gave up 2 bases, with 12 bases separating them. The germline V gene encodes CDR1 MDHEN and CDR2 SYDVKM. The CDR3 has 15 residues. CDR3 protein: CASSWASQRNQPQHF. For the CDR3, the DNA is TGTGCCAGCAGTTGGGCCTCCCAGCGCAATCAGCCCCAGCATTTT.

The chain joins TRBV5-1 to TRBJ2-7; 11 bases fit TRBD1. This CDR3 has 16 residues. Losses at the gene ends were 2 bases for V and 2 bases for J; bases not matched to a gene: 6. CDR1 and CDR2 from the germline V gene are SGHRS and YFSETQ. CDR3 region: CASSLTPGQGAYEQYF. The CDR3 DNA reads TGCGCCAGCAGCTTAACCCCGGGACAGGGGGCCTACGAGCAGTACTTC. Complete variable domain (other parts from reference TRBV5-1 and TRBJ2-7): KAGVTQTPRYLIKTRGQQVTLSCSPISGHRSVSWYQQTPGQGLQFLFEYFSETQRNKGNFPGRFSGRQFSNSRSEMNVSTLELGDSALYLCASSLTPGQGAYEQYFGPGTRLTVT.

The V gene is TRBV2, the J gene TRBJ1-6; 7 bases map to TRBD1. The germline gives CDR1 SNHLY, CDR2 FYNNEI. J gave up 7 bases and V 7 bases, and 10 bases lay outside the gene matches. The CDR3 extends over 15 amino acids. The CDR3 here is CASNLKTGNNSPLHF. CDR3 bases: TGTGCCAGCAACCTCAAGACAGGGAACAATTCACCCCTCCACTTT.

DNA of the CDR3: TGTGCCAGCAGTTTAGCCCCGACAGGTGCAACTAATGAAAAACTGTTTTTT. Translating it yields CASSLAPTGATNEKLFF. This sequence joins TRBV27 and TRBJ1-4; possible D gene TRBD1, 6 bases. Germline values: CDR1 MNHEY, CDR2 SMNVEV (reference sequence). The CDR3 extends over 17 amino acids. Trimming stripped 2 bases from V and 0 bases from J, with 13 bases between.

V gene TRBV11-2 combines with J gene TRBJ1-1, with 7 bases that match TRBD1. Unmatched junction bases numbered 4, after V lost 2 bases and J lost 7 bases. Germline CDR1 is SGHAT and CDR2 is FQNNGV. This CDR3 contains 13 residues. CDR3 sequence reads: CASSLTGEFEAFF. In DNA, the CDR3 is TGTGCCAGCAGCTTAACAGGGGAGTTTGAAGCTTTCTTT.

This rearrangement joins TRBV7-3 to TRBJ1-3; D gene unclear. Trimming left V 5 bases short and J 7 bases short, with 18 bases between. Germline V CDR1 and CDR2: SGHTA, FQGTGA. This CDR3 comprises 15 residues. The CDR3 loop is CASSPGPTASNTIYF. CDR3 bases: TGTGCCAGCAGCCCCGGACCTACCGCAAGTAACACCATATATTTT.

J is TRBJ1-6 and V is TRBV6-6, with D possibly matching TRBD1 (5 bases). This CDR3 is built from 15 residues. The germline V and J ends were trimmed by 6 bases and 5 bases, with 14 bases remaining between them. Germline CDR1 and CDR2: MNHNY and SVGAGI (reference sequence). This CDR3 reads CASRLREADNSPLHF. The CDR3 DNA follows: TGTGCCAGCAGACTCAGGGAAGCGGATAATTCACCCCTCCACTTT.

CDR3 residues: CASSSELNTEAFF. For the CDR3, the DNA is TGTGCCAGCAGCTCTGAATTGAACACTGAAGCTTTCTTT. This chain uses TRBV7-9 with TRBJ1-1, with no clear D. CDR1 is SEHNR and CDR2 is FQNEAQ in the germline V gene (reference sequence). The CDR3 sequence is 13 residues long. V shed 4 bases and J shed 0 bases, with 6 bases lying between them.

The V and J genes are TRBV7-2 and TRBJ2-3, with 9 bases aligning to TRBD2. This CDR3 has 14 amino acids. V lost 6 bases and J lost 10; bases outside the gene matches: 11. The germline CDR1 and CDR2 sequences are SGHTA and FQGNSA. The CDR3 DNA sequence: TGTGCCAGCAGTTCCCCGAGTCCTAGCGGGGCGCAGTATTTT. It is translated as CASSSPSPSGAQYF.

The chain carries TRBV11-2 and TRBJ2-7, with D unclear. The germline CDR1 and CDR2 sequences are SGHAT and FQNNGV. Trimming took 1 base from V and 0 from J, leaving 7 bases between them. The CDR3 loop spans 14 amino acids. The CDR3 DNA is TGTGCCAGCAGCTTAGCCCAGATCTCCTACGAGCAGTACTTC. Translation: CASSLAQISYEQYF.

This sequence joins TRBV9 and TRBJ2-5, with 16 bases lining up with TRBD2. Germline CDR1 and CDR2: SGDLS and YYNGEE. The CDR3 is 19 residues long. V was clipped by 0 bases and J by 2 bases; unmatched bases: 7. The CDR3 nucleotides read TGTGCCAGCAGCGTAGAGGGACTAGCGGGAGGGTTTACTCAAGAGACCCAGTACTTC. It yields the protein CASSVEGLAGGFTQETQYF.

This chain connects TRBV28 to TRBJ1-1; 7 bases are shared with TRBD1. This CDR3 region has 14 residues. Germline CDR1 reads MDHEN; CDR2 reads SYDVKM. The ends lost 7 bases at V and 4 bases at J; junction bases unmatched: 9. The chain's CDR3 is CASTRGGVGTEAFF. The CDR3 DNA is TGTGCCAGCACCAGGGGGGGGGTAGGCACTGAAGCTTTCTTT.

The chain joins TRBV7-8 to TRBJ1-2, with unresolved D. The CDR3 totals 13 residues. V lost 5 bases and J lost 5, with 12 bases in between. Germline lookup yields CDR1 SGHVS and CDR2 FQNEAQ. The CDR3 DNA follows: TGTGCCAGCAGCCCACGGACCGATTATGGCTACACCTTC. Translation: CASSPRTDYGYTF.

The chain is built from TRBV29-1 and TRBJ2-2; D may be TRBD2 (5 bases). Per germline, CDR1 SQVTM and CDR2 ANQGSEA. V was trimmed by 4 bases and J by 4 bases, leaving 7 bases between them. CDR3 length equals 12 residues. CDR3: CSVVRGTGELFF. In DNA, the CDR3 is TGCAGCGTTGTCCGGGGCACCGGGGAGCTGTTTTTT.

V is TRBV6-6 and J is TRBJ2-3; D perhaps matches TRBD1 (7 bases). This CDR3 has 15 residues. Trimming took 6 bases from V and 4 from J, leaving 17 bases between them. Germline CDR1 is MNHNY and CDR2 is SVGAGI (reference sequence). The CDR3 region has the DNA TGTGCCAGCAGCCAGGGGGGACCCCAAGCAGATACGCAGTATTTT. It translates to CASSQGGPQADTQYF.

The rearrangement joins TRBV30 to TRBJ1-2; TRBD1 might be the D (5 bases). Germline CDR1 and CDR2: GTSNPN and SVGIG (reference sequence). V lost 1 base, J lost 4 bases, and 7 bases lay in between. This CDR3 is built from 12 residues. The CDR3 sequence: CAWSDQGYGYTF. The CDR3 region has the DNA TGTGCCTGGAGTGACCAGGGCTATGGCTACACCTTC.

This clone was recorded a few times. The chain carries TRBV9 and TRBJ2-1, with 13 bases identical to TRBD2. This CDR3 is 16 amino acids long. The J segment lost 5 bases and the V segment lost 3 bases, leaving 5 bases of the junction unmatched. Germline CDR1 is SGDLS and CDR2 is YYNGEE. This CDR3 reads CASSAEGTSGNNEQFF. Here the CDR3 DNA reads TGTGCCAGCAGCGCCGAGGGGACTAGCGGGAACAATGAGCAGTTCTTC.

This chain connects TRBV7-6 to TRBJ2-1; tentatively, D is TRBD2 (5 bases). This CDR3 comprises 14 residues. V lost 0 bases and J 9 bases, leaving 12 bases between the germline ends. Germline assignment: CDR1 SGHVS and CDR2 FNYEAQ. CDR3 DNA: TGTGCCAGCAGCTTAGCCGTTTCGAGCGGTGAGCAGTTCTTC. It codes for CASSLAVSSGEQFF.

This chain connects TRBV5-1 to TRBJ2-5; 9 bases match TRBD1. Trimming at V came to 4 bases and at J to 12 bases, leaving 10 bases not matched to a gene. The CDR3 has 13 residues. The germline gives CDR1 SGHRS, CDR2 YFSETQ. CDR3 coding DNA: TGCGCCAGCAGCCGGACAGGGGAAAGTTTAGAGTACTTC. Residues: CASSRTGESLEYF.

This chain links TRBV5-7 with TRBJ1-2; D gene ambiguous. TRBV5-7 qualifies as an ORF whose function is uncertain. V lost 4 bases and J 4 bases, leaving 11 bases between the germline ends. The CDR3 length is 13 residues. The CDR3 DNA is TGTGCCAGCAGCCCGACCCCTAGCTATGGCTACACCTTC. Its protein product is CASSPTPSYGYTF.

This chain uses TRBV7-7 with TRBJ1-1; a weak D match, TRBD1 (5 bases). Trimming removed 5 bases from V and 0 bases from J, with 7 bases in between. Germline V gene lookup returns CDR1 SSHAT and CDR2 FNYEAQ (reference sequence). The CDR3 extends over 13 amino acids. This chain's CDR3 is CASSRGLNTEAFF. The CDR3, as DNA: TGTGCCAGCAGCAGGGGCCTGAACACTGAAGCTTTCTTT. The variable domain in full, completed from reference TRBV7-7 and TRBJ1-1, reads GAGVSQSPRYKVTKRGQDVTLRCDPISSHATLYWYQQALGQGPEFLTYFNYEAQPDKSGLPSDRFSAERPEGSISTLTIQRTEQRDSAMYRCASSRGLNTEAFFGQGTRLTVV.

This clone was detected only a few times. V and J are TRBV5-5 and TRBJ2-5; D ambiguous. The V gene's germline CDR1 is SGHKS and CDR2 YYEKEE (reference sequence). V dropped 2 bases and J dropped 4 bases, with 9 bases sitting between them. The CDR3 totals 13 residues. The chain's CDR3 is CASSLRGGETQYF. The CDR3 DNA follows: TGTGCCAGCAGCTTAAGAGGTGGAGAGACCCAGTACTTC. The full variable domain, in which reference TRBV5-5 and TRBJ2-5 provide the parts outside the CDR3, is DAGVTQSPTHLIKTRGQQVTLRCSPISGHKSVSWYQQVLGQGPQFIFQYYEKEERGRGNFPDRFSARQFPNYSSELNVNALLLGDSALYLCASSLRGGETQYFGPGTRLLVL.